This passage covers 31 T cell receptor beta chains from one sample sequenced in a study of shared clonotypes between healthy human individuals. Sequencing used immunoSEQ multiplex PCR; TCRdb keeps in-frame clones, though not all of them. Among some 2.1 million clones listed, 85% to 95% were seen once. The material sequenced was naive CD4+ T cells sorted from blood. Subset given: CD45RA+ positively selected. The receptors derive from a young man in good health.

The V and J genes are TRBV5-6 and TRBJ1-3, with 7 bases identical to TRBD1. Germline-derived CDR1 and CDR2 are SGHDT and YYEEEE. V dropped 3 bases and J dropped 3; count of bases not matched to a gene: 6. The CDR3 extends over 15 amino acids. In DNA form, the CDR3 reads TGTGCCAGCAGCTGGAAACAGGGGCTTGGAAACACCATATATTTT. It yields the protein CASSWKQGLGNTIYF.

The chain links TRBV7-9 to TRBJ1-1; D remains unclear. Trimming removed 6 bases at V and 3 bases at J, with 14 bases between. This CDR3 has 14 amino acids. The germline CDR1 and CDR2 sequences are SEHNR and FQNEAQ (reference sequence). The CDR3 nucleotides are TGTGCCAGCAGGGTTCAACCGGGATACACTGAAGCTTTCTTT. It encodes CASRVQPGYTEAFF.

The chain is built from TRBV11-2 and TRBJ2-4; a possible D gene is TRBD2 (5 bases). V lost 0 bases, J lost 5 bases, and 11 bases lay in between. The germline CDR1 and CDR2 sequences are SGHAT and FQNNGV. This CDR3 comprises 15 residues. CDR3 loop: CASSLDGRVENIQYF. DNA of the CDR3: TGTGCCAGCAGCTTAGATGGGCGGGTGGAAAACATTCAGTACTTC.

The chain carries TRBV5-1 and TRBJ2-3; D tentatively fits TRBD1 or TRBD2 (6 bases each). V lost 4 bases and J 4 bases, leaving 22 bases between the germline ends. This CDR3 is 17 amino acids long. CDR1 and CDR2 from the germline V gene are SGHRS and YFSETQ. This chain's CDR3 is CASSRQGLQGLADTQYF. DNA of the CDR3: TGCGCCAGCAGCCGACAAGGATTACAGGGACTGGCAGATACGCAGTATTTT.

This chain links TRBV4-1 with TRBJ2-3, with 7 bases fitting TRBD1. This CDR3 spans 15 amino acids. CDR1 and CDR2 from the germline V gene are MGHRA and YSYEKL. Trimming took 4 bases from V and 1 from J; bases not matched to a gene: 5. The CDR3 region is CASSLGGFGTDTQYF. The CDR3 nucleotides read TGCGCCAGCAGCCTAGGGGGCTTTGGCACAGATACGCAGTATTTT.

This rearrangement joins TRBV29-1 to TRBJ1-1; TRBD1 agrees at 7 bases. With V trimmed by 5 bases and J by 3 bases, 6 bases remained unmatched. CDR1 and CDR2 from the germline V gene are SQVTM and ANQGSEA. The CDR3 length is 13 residues. In nucleotides, the CDR3 is TGCAGCGTTAAAAGGGGGCGCGACACTGAAGCTTTCTTT. It yields the protein CSVKRGRDTEAFF.

V is TRBV9 and J is TRBJ2-6; the match to TRBD2 covers 8 bases. J gave up 2 bases and V 4 bases, and 2 bases lay outside the gene matches. CDR1 and CDR2 (germline): SGDLS, YYNGEE. This CDR3 spans 15 amino acids. This CDR3 is CASSRGGAGANVLTF. The CDR3 bases are TGTGCCAGCAGCCGGGGGGGCGCTGGGGCCAACGTCCTGACTTTC. Filled out from reference TRBV9 and TRBJ2-6, the complete variable domain reads DSGVTQTPKHLITATGQRVTLRCSPRSGDLSVYWYQQSLDQGLQFLIQYYNGEERAKGNILERFSAQQFPDLHSELNLSSLELGDSALYFCASSRGGAGANVLTFGAGSRLTVL.

The table lists this clone with a count of one. This CDR3 is also generated by other DNA sequences in the sample. The chain combines TRBV18 with TRBJ2-3; 9 positions match TRBD2. CDR1 is KGHSH and CDR2 is LQKENI in the germline V gene. The CDR3 extends over 15 amino acids. The V gene end was trimmed by 5 bases and the J gene end by 0 bases; junction bases not matched to a gene: 3. CDR3 in DNA: TGTGCCAGCTCATTGACTAGCGGTAGCACAGATACGCAGTATTTT. This translates into CASSLTSGSTDTQYF.

Note on this clone: The same CDR3 arises from other DNA sequences in this sample as well. This chain links TRBV4-3 with TRBJ1-1, with D unclear. Trimming cost V 0 bases and J 1 base, with 6 bases left between them. The V gene's germline CDR1 is LGHNA and CDR2 YSLEER. CDR3 length equals 14 residues. The CDR3 DNA is TGCGCCAGCAGCCAAGATCTGGGGAACACTGAAGCTTTCTTT. Residues: CASSQDLGNTEAFF.

The V call is TRBV19, the J call TRBJ1-5; a weak D match, TRBD1 (5 bases). Germline lookup yields CDR1 LNHDA and CDR2 SQIVND (reference sequence). V lost 8 bases and J 7 bases, leaving 18 bases between the germline ends. The CDR3 sequence is 14 residues long. The CDR3 is CASSPVQGGQPQHF. The CDR3 DNA reads as TGTGCCAGTTCCCCGGTGCAGGGTGGGCAGCCCCAGCATTTT.

This clone was picked up one time. The chain has TRBV19 and TRBJ2-7; tentatively, D is TRBD2 (6 bases). V lost 6 bases, J lost 9 bases, and 18 bases lay in between. Germline loops: CDR1 LNHDA, CDR2 SQIVND (reference sequence). The length of the CDR3 is 13 residues. This CDR3 reads CASSPTGLGGQYF. In nucleotides, the CDR3 is TGTGCCAGTAGCCCAACTGGCCTCGGGGGGCAGTACTTC. Complete variable domain (other parts from reference TRBV19 and TRBJ2-7): DGGITQSPKYLFRKEGQNVTLSCEQNLNHDAMYWYRQDPGQGLRLIYYSQIVNDFQKGDIAEGYSVSREKKESFPLTVTSAQKNPTAFYLCASSPTGLGGQYFGPGTRLTVT.

The chain is built from TRBV18 and TRBJ2-2; D is undetermined. V was cut by 4 bases and J by 6 bases, with 9 bases left in between. The CDR3 is made up of 13 amino acids. CDR1 is KGHSH, CDR2 LQKENI, per germline. CDR3: CASSRQRSGELFF. Written as DNA, the CDR3 is TGTGCCAGCTCACGCCAAAGATCCGGGGAGCTGTTTTTT.

V gene TRBV15 combines with J gene TRBJ2-1; TRBD2 matches at 14 bases. This CDR3 has 19 residues. Germline CDR1 and CDR2: LNHNV and YYDKDF (reference sequence). V was pared by 4 bases and J by 1 base, with 9 bases of the junction left unmatched. CDR3 nucleotides: TGTGCCACCAGCACCTCCGGGACTAGCGGGAGATGGTCCTACAATGAGCAGTTCTTC. The encoded protein is CATSTSGTSGRWSYNEQFF. Complete variable domain (other parts from reference TRBV15 and TRBJ2-1): DAMVIQNPRYQVTQFGKPVTLSCSQTLNHNVMYWYQQKSSQAPKLLFHYYDKDFNNEADTPDNFQSRRPNTSFCFLDIRSPGLGDTAMYLCATSTSGTSGRWSYNEQFFGPGTRLTVL.

The chain combines TRBV5-6 with TRBJ1-1; maybe TRBD1 (5 bases). The V gene lost 0 bases and the J gene lost 7 bases, with 13 bases spanning the gap. The CDR3 consists of 14 residues. CDR1 and CDR2 (germline): SGHDT, YYEEEE. CDR3 residues: CASSLAGKSVEAFF. For the CDR3, the DNA is TGTGCCAGCAGCTTGGCAGGGAAATCGGTTGAAGCTTTCTTT.

On this clone: Other DNA sequences within the sample encode an identical CDR3. The gene calls are TRBV6-5 and TRBJ1-1; 7 nucleotides align to TRBD1. The V gene end was trimmed by 0 bases and the J gene end by 5 bases; junction bases not matched to a gene: 6. This CDR3 contains 15 residues. The germline CDR1 and CDR2 sequences are MNHEY and SVGAGI. CDR3 DNA sequence: TGTGCCAGCAGTTACTCGCGACAGGGCAGTACTGAAGCTTTCTTT. This gives the protein CASSYSRQGSTEAFF.

CDR3 protein: CATSRGGDRPYEQYF. DNA for the CDR3: TGTGCCACCAGCAGAGGTGGGGACCGCCCCTACGAGCAGTACTTC. The chain is built from TRBV15 and TRBJ2-7, with D possibly being TRBD1 or TRBD2 (5 bases each). There are 15 residues in the CDR3. V lost 1 base and J lost 2, with 12 bases in between. Germline CDR1 is LNHNV and CDR2 is YYDKDF (reference sequence).

Regarding this clone: Other DNA sequences in this sample translate to the same CDR3. The genes are TRBV18 and TRBJ1-5, with a possible D match to TRBD1 (6 bases). This CDR3 has 13 amino acids. The germline V and J ends were trimmed by 6 bases and 5 bases, with 11 bases remaining between them. CDR1 KGHSH and CDR2 LQKENI come from the germline V gene. The chain's CDR3 is CASSLDRDQPQHF. The CDR3 DNA reads TGTGCCAGCTCCCTGGACAGAGATCAGCCCCAGCATTTT.

This chain's CDR3 is CASSAAPGLVRDTQYF. The CDR3 region has the DNA TGTGCCAGCAGCGCTGCCCCGGGTCTAGTCAGGGATACGCAGTATTTT. This rearrangement joins TRBV9 to TRBJ2-3, with D unresolved. The V and J ends lost 3 bases and 6 bases respectively, with 20 bases between them. Germline V gene sequence: CDR1 SGDLS, CDR2 YYNGEE. CDR3 length: 16 amino acids.

The V and J genes are TRBV19 and TRBJ2-3, with a weak D call TRBD2 (5 bases). V was cut by 5 bases and J by 1 base, with 13 bases left in between. This CDR3 comprises 15 residues. The germline V gene encodes CDR1 LNHDA and CDR2 SQIVND (reference sequence). The CDR3 spells CASSASSSGTDTQYF. In nucleotides, the CDR3 is TGTGCCAGTAGTGCCTCTAGCTCCGGCACAGATACGCAGTATTTT. Filled out from reference TRBV19 and TRBJ2-3, the complete variable domain reads DGGITQSPKYLFRKEGQNVTLSCEQNLNHDAMYWYRQDPGQGLRLIYYSQIVNDFQKGDIAEGYSVSREKKESFPLTVTSAQKNPTAFYLCASSASSSGTDTQYFGPGTRLTVL.

CDR3 sequence (DNA): TGCGCCAGCAGCCAAGTAGTTAGCACATCTAACTATGGCTACACCTTC. Amino acid sequence: CASSQVVSTSNYGYTF. The genes are TRBV4-3 and TRBJ1-2; no definite D call. The germline V gene encodes CDR1 LGHNA and CDR2 YSLEER. This CDR3 has 16 residues. Trimming took 1 base from V and 0 from J, leaving 12 bases between them.

This clone was detected only once. The sample has other DNA sequences that encode this CDR3 too. Written as DNA, the CDR3 is TGTGCCAGCTCATCTCAAGAGACCCAGTACTTC. Translated, it gives CASSSQETQYF. This rearrangement joins TRBV18 to TRBJ2-5; D remains ambiguous. The V end lost 5 bases, the J end lost 2 bases, and 3 bases lay between the germline ends. The CDR3 runs to 11 residues. In germline, CDR1 is KGHSH, CDR2 LQKENI.

This chain joins TRBV4-3 and TRBJ2-3; the D is unclear. The CDR3 runs to 14 residues. V was pared by 1 base and J by 6 bases, with 11 bases between. Germline CDR1 reads LGHNA; CDR2 reads YSLEER. The CDR3 DNA follows: TGCGCCAGCAGCCAAGTTTCGGGCAGGGATACGCAGTATTTT. This sequence encodes CASSQVSGRDTQYF.

The chain has TRBV28 and TRBJ2-3; 14 bases agree with TRBD2. The J segment lost 5 bases and the V segment lost 6 bases, leaving 13 bases of the junction unmatched. This CDR3 contains 18 residues. Germline CDR1 and CDR2: MDHEN and SYDVKM. The CDR3 region has the DNA TGTGCCAGCAGCTTCGCGCCGACTAGCGGGGGGGCGAGAGATACGCAGTATTTT. It specifies CASSFAPTSGGARDTQYF.

The sample holds a few counts of this clone. The chain is built from TRBV2 and TRBJ1-2; D is perhaps TRBD1 (6 bases). There are 15 residues in the CDR3. Per the germline V gene, CDR1 is SNHLY and CDR2 is FYNNEI. V lost 4 bases and J 2 bases, leaving 14 bases between the germline ends. CDR3 region: CASSVTLQGNYGYTF. CDR3 in DNA: TGTGCCAGCAGTGTAACCCTTCAGGGGAACTATGGCTACACCTTC.

The rearrangement links TRBV5-1 to TRBJ2-1; the match to TRBD1 covers 7 bases. This CDR3 has 14 amino acids. Trimming took 7 bases from V and 0 from J; bases not matched to a gene: 4. CDR1 and CDR2 from the germline V gene are SGHRS and YFSETQ. CDR3 nucleotide sequence: TGCGCCAGCGGAAGACAGGGCTCCTACAATGAGCAGTTCTTC. This codes for CASGRQGSYNEQFF.

The chain combines TRBV30 with TRBJ2-5, with D perhaps matching TRBD1 (6 bases). CDR1 is GTSNPN, CDR2 SVGIG, per germline (reference sequence). CDR3 length equals 15 residues. Deletions cut 0 bases from V and 4 bases from J, with 15 bases between. DNA for the CDR3: TGTGCCTGGAGTGTACGCAGGGGTCTAGGAGAGACCCAGTACTTC. Its translation is CAWSVRRGLGETQYF.

The chain combines TRBV19 with TRBJ1-2; the match to TRBD1 covers 7 bases. Germline values: CDR1 LNHDA, CDR2 SQIVND (reference sequence). This CDR3 contains 14 residues. Unmatched junction bases numbered 12, after V lost 9 bases and J lost 5 bases. In DNA form, the CDR3 reads TGTGCCAGCTCGACAGGGACGCCTCTTTATGGCTACACCTTC. Translating it yields CASSTGTPLYGYTF.

The chain uses TRBV6-5 and TRBJ2-1; 7 positions agree with TRBD1. The trim removed 11 bases at V and 11 bases at J, leaving 15 bases unmatched. Per germline, CDR1 MNHEY and CDR2 SVGAGI. The CDR3 runs 13 residues. The CDR3 coding sequence is TGTGCCGGACCGGGACAGTGTCCTCCTAAGCAGTTCTTC. It is translated as CAGPGQCPPKQFF.

This chain links TRBV2 with TRBJ2-3; TRBD1 agrees at 8 bases. Per germline, CDR1 SNHLY and CDR2 FYNNEI. This CDR3 spans 14 amino acids. J lost 3 bases, V lost 11 bases, and 10 bases had no gene match. CDR3 residues: CACAQGAATDTQYF. DNA of the CDR3: TGTGCCTGTGCCCAGGGGGCAGCGACAGATACGCAGTATTTT.

The chain joins TRBV28 to TRBJ2-2, with 11 bases matching TRBD1. V lost 4 bases, J lost 7 bases, and 2 bases stayed unmatched. The CDR3 sequence is 14 residues long. Germline CDR1 reads MDHEN; CDR2 reads SYDVKM. DNA of the CDR3: TGTGCCAGCAGTTGGACAGGGGGCGTCGGGGAGCTGTTTTTT. Protein sequence: CASSWTGGVGELFF.

This clone was observed once. V and J are TRBV7-2 and TRBJ2-1; D is uncertain. The CDR3 covers 13 residues. Germline loops: CDR1 SGHTA, CDR2 FQGNSA. Trimming left V 1 base short and J 2 bases short, with 3 bases between. The CDR3 region has the DNA TGTGCCAGCAGCTTAGGGGCCTACAATGAGCAGTTCTTC. This encodes CASSLGAYNEQFF.